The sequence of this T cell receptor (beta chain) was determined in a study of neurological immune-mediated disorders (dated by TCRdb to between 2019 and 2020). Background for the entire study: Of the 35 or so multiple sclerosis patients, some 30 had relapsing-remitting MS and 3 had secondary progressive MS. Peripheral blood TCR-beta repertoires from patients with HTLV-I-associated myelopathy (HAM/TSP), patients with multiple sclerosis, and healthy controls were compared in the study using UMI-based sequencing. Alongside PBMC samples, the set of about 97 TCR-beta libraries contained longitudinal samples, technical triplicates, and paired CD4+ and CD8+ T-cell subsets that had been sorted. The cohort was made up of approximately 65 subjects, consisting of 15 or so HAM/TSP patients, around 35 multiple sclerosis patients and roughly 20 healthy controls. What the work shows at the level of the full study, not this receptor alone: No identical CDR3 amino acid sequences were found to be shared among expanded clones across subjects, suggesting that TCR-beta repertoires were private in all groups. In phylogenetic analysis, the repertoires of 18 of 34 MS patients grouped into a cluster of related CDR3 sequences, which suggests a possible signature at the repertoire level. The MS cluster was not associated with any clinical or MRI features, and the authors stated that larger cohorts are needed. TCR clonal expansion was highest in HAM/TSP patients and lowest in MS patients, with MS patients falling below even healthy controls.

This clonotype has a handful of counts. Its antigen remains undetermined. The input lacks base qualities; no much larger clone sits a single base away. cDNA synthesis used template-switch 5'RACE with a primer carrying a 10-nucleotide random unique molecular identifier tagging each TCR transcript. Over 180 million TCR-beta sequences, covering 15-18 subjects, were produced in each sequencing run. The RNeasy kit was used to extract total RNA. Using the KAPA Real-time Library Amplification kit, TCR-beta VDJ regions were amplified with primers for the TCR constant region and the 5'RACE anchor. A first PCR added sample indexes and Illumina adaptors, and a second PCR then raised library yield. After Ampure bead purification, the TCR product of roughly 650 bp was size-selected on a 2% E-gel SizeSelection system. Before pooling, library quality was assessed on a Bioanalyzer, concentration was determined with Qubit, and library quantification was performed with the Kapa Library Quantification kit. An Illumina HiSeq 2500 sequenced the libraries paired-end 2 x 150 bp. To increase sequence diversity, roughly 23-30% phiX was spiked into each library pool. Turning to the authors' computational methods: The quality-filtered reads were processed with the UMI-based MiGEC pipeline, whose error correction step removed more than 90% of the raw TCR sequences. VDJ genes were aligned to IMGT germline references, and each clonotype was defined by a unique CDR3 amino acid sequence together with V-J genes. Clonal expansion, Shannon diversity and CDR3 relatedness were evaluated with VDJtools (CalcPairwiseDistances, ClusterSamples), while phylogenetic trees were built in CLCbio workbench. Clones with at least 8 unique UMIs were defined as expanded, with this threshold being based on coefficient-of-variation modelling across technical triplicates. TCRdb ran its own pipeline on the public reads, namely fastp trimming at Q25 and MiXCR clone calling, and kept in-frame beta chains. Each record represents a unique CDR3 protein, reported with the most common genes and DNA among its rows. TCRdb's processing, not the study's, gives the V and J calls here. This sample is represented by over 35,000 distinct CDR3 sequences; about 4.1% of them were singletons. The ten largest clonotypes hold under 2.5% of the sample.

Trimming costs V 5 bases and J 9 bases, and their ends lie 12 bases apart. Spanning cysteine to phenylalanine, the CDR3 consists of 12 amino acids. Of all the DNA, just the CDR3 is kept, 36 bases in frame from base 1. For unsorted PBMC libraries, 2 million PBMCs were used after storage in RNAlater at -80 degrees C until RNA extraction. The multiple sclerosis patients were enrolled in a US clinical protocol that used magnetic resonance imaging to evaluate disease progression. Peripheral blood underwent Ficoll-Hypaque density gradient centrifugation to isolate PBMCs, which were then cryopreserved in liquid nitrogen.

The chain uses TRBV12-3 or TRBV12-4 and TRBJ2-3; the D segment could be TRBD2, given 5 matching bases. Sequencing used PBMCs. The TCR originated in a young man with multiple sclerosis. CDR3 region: CASSPQRKTQYF. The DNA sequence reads TGTGCCAGCAGTCCTCAGCGGAAGACGCAGTATTTT.